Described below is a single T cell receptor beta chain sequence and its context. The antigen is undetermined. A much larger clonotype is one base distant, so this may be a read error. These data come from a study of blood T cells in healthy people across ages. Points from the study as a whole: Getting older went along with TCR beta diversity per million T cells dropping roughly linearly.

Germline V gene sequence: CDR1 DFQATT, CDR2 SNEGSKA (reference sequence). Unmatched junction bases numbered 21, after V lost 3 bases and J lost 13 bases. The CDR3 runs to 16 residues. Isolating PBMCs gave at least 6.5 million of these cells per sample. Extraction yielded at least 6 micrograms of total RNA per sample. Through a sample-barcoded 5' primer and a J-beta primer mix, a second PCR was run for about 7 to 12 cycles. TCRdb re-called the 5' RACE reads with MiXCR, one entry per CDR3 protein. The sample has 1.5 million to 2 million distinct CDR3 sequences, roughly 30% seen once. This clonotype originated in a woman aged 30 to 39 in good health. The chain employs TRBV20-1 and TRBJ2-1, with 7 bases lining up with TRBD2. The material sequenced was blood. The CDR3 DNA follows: TGCAGTGCTAGGTCGAGTGAGGCTAGCGGAAGAGAGACCCAGTTCTTC. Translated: CSARSSEASGRETQFF.